This T cell receptor beta chain came from a study of cytomegalovirus exposure and HLA in healthy donors. Repertoires were generated with immunoSEQ multiplex PCR, while TCRdb's copy carries only in-frame clones and drops some. The sample holds about 360,000 clones, roughly 89% seen once. This clone was recorded only once. Other DNA sequences in this sample translate to the same CDR3. CDR1 SGHRS and CDR2 YFSETQ come from the germline V gene. CDR3 size: 14 residues. Trimming removed 0 bases at V and 7 bases at J, with 11 bases between. The V gene is TRBV5-1, the J gene TRBJ2-1, with D perhaps TRBD2 (5 bases). Sample: PBMCs. The clonotype comes from a young woman in good health and CMV-seronegative. In DNA, the CDR3 is TGCGCCAGCAGCTTGGCCGGGGTGCGAAATGAGCAGTTCTTC. Protein sequence: CASSLAGVRNEQFF.